This T cell receptor (beta chain) was found in a study of OX40 agonist ivuxolimab in advanced cancers. Clones were sequenced by immunoSEQ multiplex PCR, and TCRdb holds only the in-frame ones, with some missing. The sample consists of 65,000 to 90,000 clones, approximately 83% of them appearing once. With baseline, cycle 4 day 1, and cycle 7 day 1 as timepoints, blood was sampled. Concerning this clone: One end of the junction is discordant with germline, which a read error may explain.

CDR1 and CDR2 from the germline V gene are LGHNA and YSLEER. CDR3 length: 13 residues. The rearrangement uses TRBV4-3 and TRBJ1-3, with D possibly being TRBD1 (6 bases). The clonotype comes from an adult with an advanced solid tumor such as melanoma, head and neck, liver or kidney cancer. The sequencing used CD4+ or CD8+ T cells sorted from blood, collected in a trial of the OX40 agonist ivuxolimab. In nucleotides, the CDR3 is TGCGCCAGCAGCAACAGGGTTGGAGACACCATATATTTT. Protein: CASSNRVGDTIYF.